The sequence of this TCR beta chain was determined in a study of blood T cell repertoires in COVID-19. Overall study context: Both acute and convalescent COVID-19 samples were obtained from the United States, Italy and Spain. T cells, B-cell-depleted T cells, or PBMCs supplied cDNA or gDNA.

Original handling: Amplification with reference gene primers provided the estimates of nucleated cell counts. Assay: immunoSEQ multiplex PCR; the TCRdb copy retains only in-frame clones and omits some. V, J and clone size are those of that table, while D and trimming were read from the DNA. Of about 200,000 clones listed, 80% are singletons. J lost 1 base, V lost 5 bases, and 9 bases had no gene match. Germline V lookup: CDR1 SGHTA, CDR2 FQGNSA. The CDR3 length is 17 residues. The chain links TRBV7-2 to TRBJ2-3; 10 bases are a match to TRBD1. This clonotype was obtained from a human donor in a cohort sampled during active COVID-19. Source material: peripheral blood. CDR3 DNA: TGTGCCAGCAGCGCACGGTGGGGGACAGGGGGCACAGATACGCAGTATTTT. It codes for CASSARWGTGGTDTQYF. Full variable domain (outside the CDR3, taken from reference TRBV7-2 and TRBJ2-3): GAGVSQSPSNKVTEKGKDVELRCDPISGHTALYWYRQSLGQGLEFLIYFQGNSAPDKSGLPSDRFSAERTGGSVSTLTIQRTQQEDSAVYLCASSARWGTGGTDTQYFGPGTRLTVL.